This T cell receptor beta chain originates from a study of early T cells in non-severe SARS-CoV-2 infection. Study-level information: Sequenced bulk RNA came from whole blood that was unsorted, and chains were unpaired.

The V and J ends lost 0 bases and 4 bases, in that order; junction bases with no gene match: 13. CDR1 and CDR2 (germline): SGHAT, FQNNGV. The CDR3 extends over 18 amino acids. MiXCR was run by TCRdb on the 5' RACE reads, yielding one entry per CDR3 protein. Altogether approximately 57,000 distinct CDR3 sequences are present, approximately 12% being singletons, with the ten largest covering 1.4%. The sequencing sample was made of whole blood. The chain uses TRBV11-2 and TRBJ1-2; 8 bases line up with TRBD1. The sequence was collected from an adult who was a healthcare worker with PCR-confirmed SARS-CoV-2 infection or an uninfected control (not recorded which). Here the CDR3 reads CASSLDSLRQGASYGYTF. In DNA form, the CDR3 reads TGTGCCAGCAGCTTAGATTCCCTCAGGCAGGGGGCCAGCTATGGCTACACCTTC.